This paragraph reports one T cell receptor beta chain. What it binds is not known. The healthy controls consisted of blood donors aged 55 to 60 years at the median (range about 21-80), roughly 50% of whom were female. Repertoires were generated with immunoSEQ multiplex PCR, while TCRdb's copy carries only in-frame clones and drops some. The table lists approximately 12,000 clones, 80% of them singletons. This entry belongs to a study of somatic mutations in cytotoxic T cells in rheumatoid arthritis. Notes on the study in general: CD8+ clonality increased with age in rheumatoid arthritis patients but not in healthy controls. Levels of CD8+ T-cell clonality in rheumatoid arthritis patients were statistically indistinguishable from those seen in age-matched healthy controls, with no significant difference.

The sequenced material came from CD8+ T cells sorted from blood. This clonotype was obtained from a man aged 45-60 years in good health.

Here the CDR3 DNA reads TGTGCCAGCAGCTTGTCAGGGGGTACCCCTTTTACCTACGAGCAGTACTTC. Its protein product is CASSLSGGTPFTYEQYF. The J gene is TRBJ2-5, the V gene TRBV5-4; 7 bases line up with TRBD1. The assigned J gene may be wrong: the sequence end matches TRBJ2-7 better. This CDR3 has 17 amino acids. Germline assignment: CDR1 SGHNT and CDR2 YYREEE (reference sequence).